The text below deals with one T cell receptor beta chain. As yet, its antigen is unknown. The record originates from a study of cytomegalovirus exposure and HLA in healthy donors. About the study: An earlier analysis identified 120 million or so unique TCR beta sequences in about 190 million T cells. Just over 80% of 350 to 400 genotyped donors fell in the Caucasian-associated ancestry cluster. Points from the study as a whole: Researchers left out some V segments, among them TRBV6-2 and TRBV6-3, as indistinguishable. Altogether, 164 TCR beta chains were recorded as cytomegalovirus-associated.

The PCR was carried out with 60 Vbeta primers and 13 Jbeta primers. Sequencing used immunoSEQ multiplex PCR; TCRdb keeps in-frame clones, though not all of them. The sample spans about 40,000 clones; the ten largest clones claim just under 4%. In germline, CDR1 is LNHDA, CDR2 SQIVND (reference sequence). Trimming pared 4 bases from V and 4 bases from J, leaving 20 bases between. CDR3 length equals 17 residues. The receptor comes from a male donor in good health and CMV-seronegative. The sample comprised PBMCs. The chain joins TRBV19 to TRBJ1-3, with no clear D. The CDR3 reads CASSTPGSAVLGNTIYF. The CDR3 coding sequence is TGTGCCAGTAGTACGCCGGGATCCGCGGTACTGGGAAACACCATATATTTT.